This T cell receptor (beta chain) was profiled in a study of T cell clonotyping in hematopoietic cell transplantation. The V gene's germline CDR1 is SQVTM and CDR2 ANQGSEA. CDR3 length: 14 residues. With V trimmed by 1 base and J by 5 bases, 4 bases remained unmatched. Measured with immunoSEQ multiplex PCR; TCRdb has only the in-frame clones, and not every one. The table includes around 9,000 clones, over 75% detected once. The receptor was isolated from a female patient aged 45-65 years who had an allogeneic stem cell transplant from a related donor, so the T cells may come from the graft donor. Some clones in this sample may be carry-over from other donors' samples. The chain links TRBV29-1 to TRBJ2-1; 8 nucleotides align to TRBD1. The sequences come from peripheral blood mononuclear cells, collected 180 days after allogeneic stem cell transplant. The CDR3 DNA reads TGCAGCGTTGAAGGGACAGGGAAAAACAATGAGCAGTTCTTC. It specifies CSVEGTGKNNEQFF.